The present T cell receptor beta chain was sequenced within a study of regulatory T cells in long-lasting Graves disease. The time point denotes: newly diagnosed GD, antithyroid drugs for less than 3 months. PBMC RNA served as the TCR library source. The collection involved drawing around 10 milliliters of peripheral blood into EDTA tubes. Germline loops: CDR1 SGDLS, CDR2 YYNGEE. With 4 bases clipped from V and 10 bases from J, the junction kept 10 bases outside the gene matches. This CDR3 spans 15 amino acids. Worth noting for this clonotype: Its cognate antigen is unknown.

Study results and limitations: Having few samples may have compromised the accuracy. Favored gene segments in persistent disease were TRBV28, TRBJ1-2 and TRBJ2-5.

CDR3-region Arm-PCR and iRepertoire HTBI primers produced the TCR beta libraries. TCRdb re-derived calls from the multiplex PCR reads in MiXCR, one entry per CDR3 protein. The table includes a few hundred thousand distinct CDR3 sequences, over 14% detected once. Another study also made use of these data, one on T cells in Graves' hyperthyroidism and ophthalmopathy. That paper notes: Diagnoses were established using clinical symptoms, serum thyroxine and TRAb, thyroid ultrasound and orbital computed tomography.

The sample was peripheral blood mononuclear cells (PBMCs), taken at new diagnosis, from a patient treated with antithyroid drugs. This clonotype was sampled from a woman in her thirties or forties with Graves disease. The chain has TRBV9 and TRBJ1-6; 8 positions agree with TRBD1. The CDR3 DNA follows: TGTGCCAGCAGCCCTGGACAGGGAGAAGGCTCACCCCTCCACTTT. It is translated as CASSPGQGEGSPLHF. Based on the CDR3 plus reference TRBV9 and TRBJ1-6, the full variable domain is DSGVTQTPKHLITATGQRVTLRCSPRSGDLSVYWYQQSLDQGLQFLIQYYNGEERAKGNILERFSAQQFPDLHSELNLSSLELGDSALYFCASSPGQGEGSPLHFGNGTRLTVT.